The T cell receptor beta chain described here comes from a study of T-cell reconstitution after alpha-beta-depleted transplantation in children. General observations from the study: Newly produced T cells mostly accounted for T-cell counts and diversity one year post-transplant. Several hundred graft clones that had expanded were reportedly the source of alpha-beta T cells about two months after transplant. Certain patients had high TCRbeta diversity at day 60, and it came from recipient T cells and thymic progenitors that survived.

The CDR3 extends over 17 amino acids. V lost 4 bases and J 3 bases, leaving 22 bases between the germline ends. CDR1 is SGHRS, CDR2 YFSETQ, per germline. Preparation of the TCRbeta library used unique molecular identifiers. TCRdb passed the PCR reads through MiXCR, listing each CDR3 protein once. The sample lists roughly 670,000 distinct CDR3 sequences; around 13% were seen once. This clonotype was seen many times. Its target is unknown. The chain uses TRBV5-1 and TRBJ1-1; D is possibly TRBD1 (5 bases). The TCR originated in a girl under 10 years old with congenital amegakaryocytic thrombocytopenia, due to receive a stem cell transplant. The sequencing used PBMCs, collected before TCRalphabeta/CD19-depleted stem cell transplant. The CDR3 reads CASSRRGDLQGDTEAFF. The CDR3 nucleotides read TGCGCCAGCAGCCGTAGAGGGGACCTACAAGGGGACACTGAAGCTTTCTTT.